These 30 T cell receptor beta chains came from one sample sequenced in a study of beta chain features in type 1 diabetes (dated by TCRdb to 2016 to 2019). The method behind the library was the immunoSEQ multiplex PCR assay. All of the isolated RNA was reverse transcribed with the High Capacity cDNA Reverse Transcription Kit, so expressed TCRB transcripts were sequenced. The immuneACCESS repertoire file appears here via TCRdb, limited to in-frame rearrangements. These files lack a portion of the clones; in checked studies, under half of the deficit traces to unresolved V genes, and the cause of the others is not known. Recorded for this sample are about 450,000 clones; about an eighth of them occurred a single time. 0.046% of the sample is in the top ten clones. The sample consisted of naive CD4+ T cells from blood. The meaning of the sample's cell subset or site label: true naive CD4+ T cells. These receptors were obtained from a woman aged 18-30 years in good health.

The chain links TRBV6-1 to TRBJ2-5; TRBD1 agrees at 7 bases. The CDR3 length is 14 residues. Trimming at V came to 8 bases and at J to 0 bases, leaving 6 bases not matched to a gene. CDR1 and CDR2 from the germline V gene are MNHNS and SASEGT. CDR3 protein: CASSGQPYQETQYF. The CDR3 DNA sequence: TGTGCCAGCTCGGGACAGCCGTACCAAGAGACCCAGTACTTC.

This clone was detected ten times or more. The rearrangement joins TRBV29-1 to TRBJ1-1; D remains unclear. Trimming cost V 8 bases and J 7 bases, with 11 bases left between them. The CDR3 consists of 10 residues. From germline, CDR1 is SQVTM and CDR2 ANQGSEA. The CDR3: CSSSEVEAFF. As DNA, the CDR3 is TGCAGCTCCAGTGAGGTTGAAGCTTTCTTT.

The chain is built from TRBV28 and TRBJ2-1, with 11 bases that match TRBD1. This CDR3 has 14 amino acids. Germline V gene lookup returns CDR1 MDHEN and CDR2 SYDVKM. After removal of 6 bases from V and 9 bases from J, the junction contained 7 bases not matched to a gene. CDR3 protein: CASRPPGQGGEQFF. DNA of the CDR3: TGTGCCAGCAGGCCACCGGGACAGGGGGGTGAGCAGTTCTTC. Filled out from reference TRBV28 and TRBJ2-1, the complete variable domain reads DVKVTQSSRYLVKRTGEKVFLECVQDMDHENMFWYRQDPGLGLRLIYFSYDVKMKEKGDIPEGYSVSREKKERFSLILESASTNQTSMYLCASRPPGQGGEQFFGPGTRLTVL.

This clone showed up just a few times. Other DNA sequences in the same sample also yield this CDR3. The gene calls are TRBV13 and TRBJ1-1, with TRBD1 as a possible D gene (5 bases). Germline CDR1 is PRHDT and CDR2 is FYEKMQ (reference sequence). The CDR3 is made up of 14 amino acids. V lost 3 bases, J lost 3 bases, and 11 bases lay in between. In nucleotides, the CDR3 is TGTGCCAGCAGCTTGGGACGGCGCGACACTGAAGCTTTCTTT. Encoded protein: CASSLGRRDTEAFF.

This clone was observed a few times. The chain joins TRBV11-2 to TRBJ2-4; a weak D match, TRBD2 (6 bases). The CDR3 extends over 16 amino acids. Germline assignment: CDR1 SGHAT and CDR2 FQNNGV. V gave up 5 bases and J gave up 0 bases, with 14 bases separating them. The CDR3 loop reads CASSPWAGIAKNIQYF. CDR3 bases: TGTGCCAGCAGCCCTTGGGCGGGGATAGCCAAAAACATTCAGTACTTC.

The sample holds a few counts of this clone. The rearrangement joins TRBV7-2 to TRBJ1-2; TRBD1 matches at 7 bases. Germline CDR1 SGHTA, CDR2 FQGNSA. This CDR3 contains 15 residues. J gave up 7 bases and V 5 bases, and 13 bases lay outside the gene matches. CDR3 coding DNA: TGTGCCAGCAGCCCCGAAGTTGCAGGGGGTAGTGGCTACACCTTC. It is translated as CASSPEVAGGSGYTF.

This clone was counted between two and nine times. The chain links TRBV7-7 to TRBJ2-7; TRBD2 matches 10 bases. This CDR3 is 13 amino acids long. From germline, CDR1 is SSHAT and CDR2 FNYEAQ (reference sequence). CDR3: CASSASGSYEQYF. CDR3 coding DNA: TGTGCTAGCTCGGCTAGCGGGAGTTACGAGCAGTACTTC. Using reference TRBV7-7 and TRBJ2-7 for the parts outside the CDR3, the full variable domain is GAGVSQSPRYKVTKRGQDVTLRCDPISSHATLYWYQQALGQGPEFLTYFNYEAQPDKSGLPSDRFSAERPEGSISTLTIQRTEQRDSAMYRCASSASGSYEQYFGPGTRLTVT.

The chain is built from TRBV30 and TRBJ1-6; D uncertain. In germline, CDR1 is GTSNPN, CDR2 SVGIG (reference sequence). The CDR3 has 10 amino acids. V was clipped by 3 bases and J by 10 bases, with 4 bases between them. The CDR3 bases are TGTGCCTGGAGGGGATCACCCCTCCACTTT. Translation: CAWRGSPLHF.

This sequence joins TRBV4-1 and TRBJ1-1; weak D call: TRBD1 (5 bases). V lost 4 bases and J lost 0, with 12 bases in between. The CDR3 covers 15 residues. The germline V gene encodes CDR1 MGHRA and CDR2 YSYEKL. The CDR3 nucleotides are TGCGCCAGCAGCCGCATACAGGTTGTGAACACTGAAGCTTTCTTT. This gives the protein CASSRIQVVNTEAFF.

The CDR3 sequence is CSVEGDRGSTDTQYF. The DNA of the CDR3 is TGCAGCGTTGAAGGTGACAGGGGGAGCACAGATACGCAGTATTTT. This chain uses TRBV29-1 with TRBJ2-3; 9 nucleotides agree with TRBD1. Germline lookup yields CDR1 SQVTM and CDR2 ANQGSEA. The CDR3 sequence is 15 residues long. With V trimmed by 1 base and J by 0 bases, 2 bases remained unmatched.

This clone showed up many times. The chain carries TRBV7-9 and TRBJ2-1, with unresolved D. V was clipped by 1 base and J by 5 bases, with 12 bases between them. The CDR3 consists of 15 residues. Germline-derived CDR1 and CDR2 are SEHNR and FQNEAQ (reference sequence). The DNA of the CDR3 is TGTGCCAGCAGCTTAGATGGTAATTCTAACAATGAGCAGTTCTTC. Protein product: CASSLDGNSNNEQFF. The variable domain in full, with the rest retrieved from reference TRBV7-9 and TRBJ2-1, is DTGVSQNPRHKITKRGQNVTFRCDPISEHNRLYWYRQTLGQGPEFLTYFQNEAQLEKSRLLSDRFSAERPKGSFSTLEIQRTEQGDSAMYLCASSLDGNSNNEQFFGPGTRLTVL.

The chain uses TRBV7-8 and TRBJ1-2; a possible D gene is TRBD1 (5 bases). This CDR3 is built from 14 residues. In germline, CDR1 is SGHVS, CDR2 FQNEAQ. The V and J ends lost 3 bases and 1 base respectively, with 9 bases between them. This chain's CDR3 is CASSFGHLNYGYTF. The CDR3 nucleotides read TGTGCCAGCAGCTTTGGACACCTTAACTATGGCTACACCTTC. The variable domain in full, with the rest retrieved from reference TRBV7-8 and TRBJ1-2, is GAGVSQSPRYKVAKRGQDVALRCDPISGHVSLFWYQQALGQGPEFLTYFQNEAQLDKSGLPSDRFFAERPEGSVSTLKIQRTQQEDSAVYLCASSFGHLNYGYTFGSGTRLTVV.

This clone has only a few counts. The rearrangement joins TRBV7-2 to TRBJ1-1; TRBD1 agrees at 7 bases. CDR3 length: 14 amino acids. V was clipped by 4 bases and J by 1 base; unmatched bases: 3. Germline V CDR1 and CDR2: SGHTA, FQGNSA. CDR3 in amino acids: CASSSRTGNTEAFF. The DNA of the CDR3 is TGTGCCAGCAGCTCGCGGACAGGGAACACTGAAGCTTTCTTT. The full variable domain, in which reference TRBV7-2 and TRBJ1-1 provide the parts outside the CDR3, is GAGVSQSPSNKVTEKGKDVELRCDPISGHTALYWYRQSLGQGLEFLIYFQGNSAPDKSGLPSDRFSAERTGGSVSTLTIQRTQQEDSAVYLCASSSRTGNTEAFFGQGTRLTVV.

This clone appeared a few times. The chain links TRBV9 to TRBJ1-2; the D gene is possibly TRBD1 (5 bases). Germline CDR1 and CDR2: SGDLS and YYNGEE. This CDR3 has 14 amino acids. The germline V and J ends were trimmed by 3 bases and 1 base, with 10 bases remaining between them. CDR3 residues: CASSAGRLNYGYTF. In nucleotides, the CDR3 is TGTGCCAGCAGCGCGGGACGCCTTAACTATGGCTACACCTTC.

A note on this clone: Other DNA sequences from this sample encode an identical CDR3 as well. CDR3 protein: CASSLVTGTYNEQFF. The DNA of the CDR3 is TGCGCCAGCAGCTTGGTAACGGGGACCTACAATGAGCAGTTCTTC. V and J are TRBV5-1 and TRBJ2-1; D is perhaps TRBD2 (5 bases). This CDR3 region has 15 residues. Germline assignment: CDR1 SGHRS and CDR2 YFSETQ. V lost 0 bases to trimming and J lost 2 bases, with 9 bases between them.

This clone occurred a few times. The rearrangement links TRBV15 to TRBJ2-3; TRBD2 might be the D (6 bases). V was pared by 0 bases and J by 3 bases, with 10 bases between. CDR3 length: 15 amino acids. CDR1 is LNHNV and CDR2 is YYDKDF in the germline V gene (reference sequence). The DNA for the CDR3 is TGTGCCACCAGCAGAGATGGAGGGCGAACAGATACGCAGTATTTT. Translated, it gives CATSRDGGRTDTQYF.

This clone was seen a few times. CDR3 in DNA: TGTGCCAGCAGTTCCTTCTGGGGTCTACAAGAGACCCAGTACTTC. Protein sequence: CASSSFWGLQETQYF. The chain is built from TRBV28 and TRBJ2-5, with unresolved D. The germline V and J ends were trimmed by 4 bases and 2 bases, with 14 bases remaining between them. The length of the CDR3 is 15 residues. Germline assignment: CDR1 MDHEN and CDR2 SYDVKM.

The V and J genes are TRBV13 and TRBJ2-5; D uncertain. V was trimmed by 5 bases and J by 1 base, leaving 8 bases between them. Germline CDR1 reads PRHDT; CDR2 reads FYEKMQ (reference sequence). The CDR3 is 13 residues long. The CDR3 here is CASSGGSQETQYF. CDR3 in DNA: TGTGCCAGCAGCGGCGGCAGCCAAGAGACCCAGTACTTC.

The gene calls are TRBV15 and TRBJ2-1; 8 nucleotides agree with TRBD2. Looked up from germline, CDR1 is LNHNV and CDR2 is YYDKDF (reference sequence). Trimming removed 2 bases from V and 3 bases from J; junction bases left unmatched: 9. This CDR3 comprises 17 residues. DNA of the CDR3: TGTGCCACCAGCAGACCTATAAGCGGGAGTAACTACAATGAGCAGTTCTTC. Its protein is CATSRPISGSNYNEQFF.

V and J are TRBV7-2 and TRBJ1-4, with D possibly TRBD1 on 5 matching bases. CDR1 SGHTA and CDR2 FQGNSA come from the germline V gene. CDR3 size: 14 residues. The V end lost 7 bases, the J end lost 8 bases, and 17 bases lay between the germline ends. In DNA, the CDR3 is TGTGCCAGCACCGAGGGGACCTACAGGGAAAAACTGTTTTTT. Protein sequence: CASTEGTYREKLFF.

This clone was observed a few times. This chain joins TRBV2 and TRBJ1-2; D is unclear. The germline CDR1 and CDR2 sequences are SNHLY and FYNNEI. This CDR3 is built from 13 residues. V dropped 5 bases and J dropped 6 bases, with 13 bases sitting between them. The CDR3 DNA reads as TGTGCCAGCAGTCCCAGGCAGCCAAATGGCTACACCTTC. Protein sequence: CASSPRQPNGYTF.

The sample holds a few counts of this clone. The genes are TRBV4-3 and TRBJ2-1, with D maybe TRBD2 (5 bases). Deletions cut 0 bases from V and 3 bases from J, with 18 bases between. The CDR3 is 18 residues long. Per germline, CDR1 LGHNA and CDR2 YSLEER. CDR3 DNA: TGCGCCAGCAGCCAAGATCCCCCGGACCCCCGGGGCTACAATGAGCAGTTCTTC. This sequence encodes CASSQDPPDPRGYNEQFF.

The rearrangement links TRBV19 to TRBJ2-1; TRBD2 might be the D (5 bases). V was shortened by 3 bases and J by 5 bases, with 17 bases between the two germline ends. The CDR3 length is 16 residues. CDR1 is LNHDA and CDR2 is SQIVND in the germline V gene (reference sequence). The CDR3 loop reads CASSMYGGAKNNEQFF. CDR3 DNA: TGTGCCAGTAGTATGTATGGAGGCGCGAAAAACAATGAGCAGTTCTTC.

In its sample, this clone was seen a few times. J is TRBJ2-7 and V is TRBV10-3; D not resolved. From germline, CDR1 is ENHRY and CDR2 SYGVKD. This CDR3 has 13 residues. Trimming shortened V by 0 bases and J by 4 bases, and 7 bases separated the two germline ends. This chain's CDR3 is CAISESQTYEQYF. CDR3 sequence (DNA): TGTGCCATCAGTGAGTCCCAAACGTACGAGCAGTACTTC.

The rearrangement joins TRBV7-2 to TRBJ1-1; 7 bases map to TRBD1. The germline V gene has CDR1 SGHTA and CDR2 FQGNSA. The V gene end was trimmed by 0 bases and the J gene end by 10 bases; junction bases not matched to a gene: 11. CDR3 size: 15 residues. CDR3 nucleotide sequence: TGTGCCAGCAGCTTAGCCCTACCTTTGACAGGGAGAGCTTTCTTT. It yields the protein CASSLALPLTGRAFF.

The table lists this clone with a few counts. This chain uses TRBV29-1 with TRBJ2-7, with 8 bases identical to TRBD1. Trimming took 4 bases from V and 6 from J; bases not matched to a gene: 5. The length of the CDR3 is 12 residues. The V gene's germline CDR1 is SQVTM and CDR2 ANQGSEA. CDR3 DNA: TGCAGCGTTGGTGACAGGGGCGGCGAGCAGTACTTC. It encodes CSVGDRGGEQYF.

In this sample, this clone turned up a few times. This sequence joins TRBV30 and TRBJ1-5; D ambiguous. V gave up 1 base and J gave up 2 bases, with 12 bases separating them. Germline V gives CDR1 GTSNPN, CDR2 SVGIG (reference sequence). The CDR3 spans 15 residues. The DNA for the CDR3 is TGTGCCTGGAGTGAGCACACCATTGGCAATCAGCCCCAGCATTTT. Amino acids: CAWSEHTIGNQPQHF. Using reference TRBV30 and TRBJ1-5 for the parts outside the CDR3, the full variable domain is SQTIHQWPATLVQPVGSPLSLECTVEGTSNPNLYWYRQAAGRGLQLLFYSVGIGQISSEVPQNLSASRPQDRQFILSSKKLLLSDSGFYLCAWSEHTIGNQPQHFGDGTRLSIL.

V is TRBV7-2 and J is TRBJ2-3; D is possibly TRBD2 (5 bases). V dropped 2 bases and J dropped 2 bases, with 8 bases sitting between them. This CDR3 is built from 14 residues. Germline V gene data show CDR1 as SGHTA and CDR2 as FQGNSA. CDR3: CASSLRRDTDTQYF. In DNA form, the CDR3 reads TGTGCCAGCAGCTTAAGACGGGACACAGATACGCAGTATTTT.

This clone occurred a few times. An end of the junction does not agree with germline; a read error may underlie this. The V and J genes are TRBV7-8 and TRBJ2-3, with D perhaps TRBD2 (5 bases). Germline lookup yields CDR1 SGHVS and CDR2 FQNEAQ. The CDR3 contains 13 residues. The CDR3 here is CSEVMAGTDTQYF. Written as DNA, the CDR3 is TGCTCGGAGGTAATGGCGGGCACAGATACGCAGTATTTT.

The sample holds many counts of this clone. V usage is TRBV6-5 and J usage is TRBJ2-5; unclear D gene. The germline V gene has CDR1 MNHEY and CDR2 SVGAGI. The CDR3 sequence is 13 residues long. V gave up 1 base and J gave up 2 bases, with 5 bases separating them. The CDR3 coding sequence is TGTGCCAGCAGTTACTTGGGGCAAGAGACCCAGTACTTC. It yields the protein CASSYLGQETQYF.